The rows below give T cell receptor beta chains drawn from one sample of a study of glioma-infiltrating T cells after dendritic cell vaccination. The table came from immunoSEQ multiplex PCR; TCRdb's copy has only in-frame clones and leaves some out. The sample has about 76,000 clones; about nine tenths are singletons. Sequenced material: blood, taken after dendritic cell vaccination. These TCRs come from a human donor with glioblastoma. CDR3s include the opening cysteine and the closing phenylalanine or tryptophan. Fields, in order: J gene, V gene, clone size, D gene, CDR3 protein, CDR3 DNA. D genes are given only for firm matches. The size field is filled for only some rows; it gives once, few, many or a size class.

TRBJ1-6 | TRBV5-6 | once | NA | CASSLQGGSPLHF | TGTGCCAGCAGCTTGCAGGGAGGTTCACCCCTCCACTTT
TRBJ2-1 | TRBV7-9 | NA | TRBD2 | CASSRPRAGGNNEQFF | TGTGCCAGCAGCCGTCCTAGAGCGGGAGGCAACAATGAGCAGTTCTTC
TRBJ2-5 | TRBV29-1 | NA | TRBD1 | CSGLPTGLETQYF | TGCAGCGGCCTACCGACAGGGTTGGAGACCCAGTACTTC
TRBJ2-1 | TRBV12-2 | NA | NA | CASRLVGASYNEQFF | TGTGCAAGTCGCTTAGTGGGGGCGTCCTACAATGAGCAGTTCTTC
TRBJ1-2 | TRBV6-6 | NA | TRBD1 | CASSNTFQGANYGYTF | TGTGCCAGCAGTAACACCTTCCAGGGGGCGAACTATGGCTACACCTTC
TRBJ2-7 | TRBV7-6 | NA | NA | CASSTIAGTSSYEQYF | TGTGCCAGCAGCACCATCGCCGGGACAAGCTCCTACGAGCAGTACTTC
TRBJ2-5 | TRBV5-1 | NA | NA | CASSFPGEETQYF | TGCGCCAGCAGCTTTCCGGGGGAAGAGACCCAGTACTTC
TRBJ1-4 | TRBV5-6 | once | TRBD1 | CASSLWGTGGNEKLFF | TGTGCCAGCAGCTTGTGGGGGACAGGAGGTAATGAAAAACTGTTTTTT
TRBJ2-7 | TRBV7-2 | NA | TRBD2 | CASSPRTSGAVRYEQYF | TGTGCCAGCAGCCCCCGGACTAGCGGGGCGGTCCGCTACGAGCAGTACTTC
TRBJ1-4 | TRBV5-1 | NA | TRBD1 | CASSFRDRGEKLFF | TGCGCCAGCAGCTTCCGGGACAGGGGAGAAAAACTGTTTTTT
TRBJ1-6 | TRBV2 | NA | TRBD1 | CASSKTGANSPLHF | TGTGCCAGCAGTAAGACAGGGGCAAATTCACCCCTCCACTTT
TRBJ1-6 | TRBV2 | few | TRBD1 | CASSPRTGSNSPLHF | TGTGCCAGCAGTCCCCGGACAGGGTCGAATTCACCCCTCCACTTT
TRBJ1-2 | TRBV6-5 | NA | TRBD1 | CASRRGQVYGYTF | TGTGCCAGCAGGCGGGGACAGGTTTATGGCTACACCTTC
TRBJ1-4 | TRBV18 | NA | TRBD1 | CASSPQGATEKLFF | TGTGCCAGCTCACCGCAGGGGGCGACTGAAAAACTGTTTTTT
TRBJ2-1 | TRBV5-1 | NA | TRBD2 | CASSPSTGPSGYNEQFF | TGCGCCAGCAGCCCCTCAACCGGGCCTAGCGGTTACAATGAGCAGTTCTTC
TRBJ2-4 | TRBV29-1 | NA | NA | CSIPQGSSNIQYF | TGCAGCATTCCACAGGGTTCAAGCAACATTCAGTACTTC
TRBJ1-2 | TRBV5-6 | NA | TRBD1 | CASSLARGQDYGYTF | TGTGCCAGCAGCTTGGCTAGGGGGCAGGACTATGGCTACACCTTC
TRBJ2-2 | TRBV19 | NA | TRBD1 | CASIRGPGELFF | TGTGCCAGTATAAGGGGGCCGGGGGAGCTGTTTTTT
TRBJ2-7 | TRBV6-1 | NA | TRBD1 | CATGTEYEQYF | TGTGCCACCGGGACAGAATACGAGCAGTACTTC
TRBJ1-2 | TRBV6-5 | NA | TRBD1 | CASSYDTMGQNYGYTF | TGTGCCAGCAGTTACGACACCATGGGACAGAACTATGGCTACACCTTC
TRBJ2-1 | TRBV7-9 | NA | NA | CASSSAGRSYNEQFF | TGTGCCAGCAGCTCTGCCGGCCGGAGCTACAATGAGCAGTTCTTC
TRBJ2-7 | TRBV5-4 | NA | TRBD1 | CASSLAPDRVTYEQYF | TGTGCCAGCAGCTTGGCCCCTGACAGGGTGACCTACGAGCAGTACTTC
TRBJ1-1 | TRBV10-3 | NA | NA | CAISESLLADTEAFF | TGTGCCATCAGTGAGTCCCTCCTCGCGGACACTGAAGCTTTCTTT
TRBJ1-2 | TRBV19 | NA | TRBD1 | CASSKSRDRGTNYGYTF | TGTGCCAGTAGTAAATCCCGGGACAGGGGGACTAACTATGGCTACACCTTC
TRBJ2-2 | TRBV5-8 | few | NA | CASSLKLGGGGELFF | TGTGCCAGCAGCTTGAAATTGGGAGGGGGCGGGGAGCTGTTTTTT
TRBJ2-3 | TRBV6-5 | NA | NA | CASSYYSTAFTDTQYF | TGTGCCAGCAGTTACTATTCCACTGCATTCACAGATACGCAGTATTTT
TRBJ2-5 | TRBV2 | NA | TRBD1 | CASSPQGVLQETQYF | TGTGCCAGCAGTCCACAGGGGGTACTCCAAGAGACCCAGTACTTC
TRBJ2-1 | TRBV7-2 | NA | TRBD2 | CASSLWLAGGNEQFF | TGTGCCAGCAGCTTGTGGCTAGCGGGAGGGAATGAGCAGTTCTTC
TRBJ2-7 | TRBV6-5 | NA | NA | CASSYQPAGGGEQYF | TGTGCCAGCAGTTATCAGCCAGCCGGGGGAGGAGAGCAGTACTTC
TRBJ2-3 | TRBV5-4 | NA | TRBD2 | CASSLPPSGPFDTQYF | TGTGCCAGCAGCTTGCCCCCTAGCGGTCCGTTTGATACGCAGTATTTT
TRBJ2-1 | TRBV6-6 | once | TRBD2 | CASSYQGTSAYNEQFF | TGTGCCAGCAGTTACCAGGGGACTAGCGCTTACAATGAGCAGTTCTTC
TRBJ2-7 | TRBV29-1 | NA | TRBD1 | CSAGQGFSYEQYF | TGCAGCGCCGGACAGGGGTTCTCCTACGAGCAGTACTTC
TRBJ2-5 | TRBV7-2 | NA | TRBD1 | CASSSNPGTGTIRAETQYF | TGTGCCAGCAGCTCGAATCCCGGGACAGGGACAATTCGGGCGGAGACCCAGTACTTC
TRBJ1-4 | TRBV11-2 | NA | NA | CASSLEWGATNEKLFF | TGTGCCAGCAGCTTAGAATGGGGGGCAACTAATGAAAAACTGTTTTTT
TRBJ2-1 | TRBV29-1 | NA | NA | CSVEGLRQRSSYNEQFF | TGCAGCGTTGAAGGATTGCGGCAGAGGAGCTCCTACAATGAGCAGTTCTTC
TRBJ2-5 | TRBV28 | NA | NA | CASSSLSVQETQYF | TGTGCCAGCAGTTCCCTCAGTGTCCAAGAGACCCAGTACTTC
TRBJ2-7 | TRBV18 | NA | TRBD1 | CASSPKTGPYEQYF | TGTGCCAGCTCCCCAAAGACAGGGCCCTACGAGCAGTACTTC
TRBJ1-3 | TRBV2 | NA | NA | CASSRLGDYGNTIYF | TGTGCCAGCAGTAGGCTTGGAGACTACGGAAACACCATATATTTT
TRBJ1-1 | TRBV11-2 | NA | NA | CASSWGGPNTEAFF | TGTGCCAGCAGCTGGGGGGGGCCGAACACTGAAGCTTTCTTT